This T cell receptor beta chain emerged from a study of T cell responses to AZD1222 COVID-19 vaccine. Libraries were prepared by immunoSEQ multiplex PCR; TCRdb keeps only in-frame clonotypes and omits some of them. This table has 130,000 or so clones, roughly 85% appearing once. General study findings and limits: Sampling captured repertoires only after the peak T cell response.

The length of the CDR3 is 15 residues. Looked up from germline, CDR1 is MDHEN and CDR2 is SYDVKM. With 4 bases clipped from V and 5 bases from J, the junction kept 8 bases outside the gene matches. Points on this clone: Antigen specificity is unknown.

Sequences were derived from peripheral blood, sampled 28 days after the second dose of the MenACWY control vaccine. The chain joins TRBV28 to TRBJ2-7; 10 bases line up with TRBD1. This receptor was identified in an adult who received the MenACWY meningococcal vaccine as a control. CDR3 in amino acids: CASSSPSGTGDEQYF. DNA of the CDR3: TGTGCCAGCAGTTCCCCATCCGGGACAGGGGACGAGCAGTACTTC.